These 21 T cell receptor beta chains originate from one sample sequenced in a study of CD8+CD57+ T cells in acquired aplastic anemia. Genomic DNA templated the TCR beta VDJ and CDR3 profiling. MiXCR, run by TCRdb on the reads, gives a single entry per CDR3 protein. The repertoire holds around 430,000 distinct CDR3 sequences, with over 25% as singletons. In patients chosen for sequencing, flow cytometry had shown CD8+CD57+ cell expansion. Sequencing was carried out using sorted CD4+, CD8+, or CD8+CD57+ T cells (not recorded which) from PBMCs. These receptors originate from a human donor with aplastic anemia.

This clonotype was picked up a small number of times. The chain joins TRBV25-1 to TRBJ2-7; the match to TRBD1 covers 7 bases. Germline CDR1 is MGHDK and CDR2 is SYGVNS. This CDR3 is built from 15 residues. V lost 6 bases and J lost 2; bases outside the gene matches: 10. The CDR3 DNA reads TGTGCCAGCAGCTTTGGAGAGGGGGCTCCCTACGAGCAGTACTTC. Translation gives CASSFGEGAPYEQYF.

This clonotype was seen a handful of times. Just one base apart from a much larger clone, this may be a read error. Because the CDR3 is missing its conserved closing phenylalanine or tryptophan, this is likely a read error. CDR3 in amino acids: CASSETRGSNTEAFS. The CDR3 bases are TGTGCCAGCAGCGAGACCCGGGGTTCGAACACTGAAGCTTTCTCT. The J gene is TRBJ1-1, the V gene TRBV7-6; D gene unclear. The CDR3 runs 15 residues. Trimming stripped 5 bases from V and 1 base from J, with 14 bases between. Germline assignment: CDR1 SGHVS and CDR2 FNYEAQ.

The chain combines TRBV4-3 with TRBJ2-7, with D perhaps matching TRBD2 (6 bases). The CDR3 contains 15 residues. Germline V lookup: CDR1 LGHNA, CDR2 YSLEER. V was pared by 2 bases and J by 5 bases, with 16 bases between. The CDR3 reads CASSQTAGRGNEQYF. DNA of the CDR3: TGCGCCAGCAGCCAAACGGCAGGGCGCGGGAACGAGCAGTACTTC.

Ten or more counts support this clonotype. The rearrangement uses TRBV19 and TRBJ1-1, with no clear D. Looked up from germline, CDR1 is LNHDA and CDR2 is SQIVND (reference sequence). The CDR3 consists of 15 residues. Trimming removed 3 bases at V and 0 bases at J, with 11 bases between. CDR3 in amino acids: CASSIQAALNTEAFF. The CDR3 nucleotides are TGTGCCAGTAGTATCCAAGCAGCCTTGAACACTGAAGCTTTCTTT.

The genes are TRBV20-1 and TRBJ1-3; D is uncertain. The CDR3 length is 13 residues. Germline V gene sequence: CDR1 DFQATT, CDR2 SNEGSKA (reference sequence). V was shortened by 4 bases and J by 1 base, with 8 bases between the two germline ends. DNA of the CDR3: TGCAGTGCTATCACCACTTCTGGAAACACCATATATTTT. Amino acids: CSAITTSGNTIYF.

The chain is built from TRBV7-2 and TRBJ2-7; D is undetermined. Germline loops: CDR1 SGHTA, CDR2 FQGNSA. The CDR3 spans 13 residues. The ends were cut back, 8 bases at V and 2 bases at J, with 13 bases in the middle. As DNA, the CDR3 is TGTGCCAGCCGGAATAAGTGGACCTACGAGCAGTACTTC. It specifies CASRNKWTYEQYF. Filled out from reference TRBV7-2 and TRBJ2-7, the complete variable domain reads GAGVSQSPSNKVTEKGKDVELRCDPISGHTALYWYRQSLGQGLEFLIYFQGNSAPDKSGLPSDRFSAERTGGSVSTLTIQRTQQEDSAVYLCASRNKWTYEQYFGPGTRLTVT.

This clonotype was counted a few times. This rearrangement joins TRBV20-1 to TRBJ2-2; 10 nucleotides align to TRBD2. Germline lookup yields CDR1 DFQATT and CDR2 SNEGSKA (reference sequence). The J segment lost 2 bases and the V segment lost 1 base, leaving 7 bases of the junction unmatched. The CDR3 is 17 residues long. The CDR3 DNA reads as TGCAGTGCTAGAGTTAGCGGGGGGACCACCAACACCGGGGAGCTGTTTTTT. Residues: CSARVSGGTTNTGELFF.

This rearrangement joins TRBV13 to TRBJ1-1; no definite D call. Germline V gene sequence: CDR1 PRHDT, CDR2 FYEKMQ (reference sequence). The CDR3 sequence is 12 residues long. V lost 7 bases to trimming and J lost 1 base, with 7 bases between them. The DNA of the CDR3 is TGTGCCAGCACACGATGGAACACTGAAGCTTTCTTT. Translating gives CASTRWNTEAFF.

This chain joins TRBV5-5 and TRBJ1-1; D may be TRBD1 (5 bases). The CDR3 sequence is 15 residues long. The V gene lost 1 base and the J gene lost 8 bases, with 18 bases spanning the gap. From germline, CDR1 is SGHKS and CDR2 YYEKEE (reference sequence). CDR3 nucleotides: TGTGCCAGCAGCTTGTTTACAGGTACTGGAAGCGAAGCTTTCTTT. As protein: CASSLFTGTGSEAFF. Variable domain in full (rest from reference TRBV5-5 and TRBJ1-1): DAGVTQSPTHLIKTRGQQVTLRCSPISGHKSVSWYQQVLGQGPQFIFQYYEKEERGRGNFPDRFSARQFPNYSSELNVNALLLGDSALYLCASSLFTGTGSEAFFGQGTRLTVV.

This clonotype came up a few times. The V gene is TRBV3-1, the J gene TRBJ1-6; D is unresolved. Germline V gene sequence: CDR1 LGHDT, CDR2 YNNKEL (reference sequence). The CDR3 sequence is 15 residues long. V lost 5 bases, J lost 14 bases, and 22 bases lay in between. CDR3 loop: CASSEVTGPFESLHF. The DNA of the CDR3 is TGTGCCAGCAGCGAAGTTACCGGGCCGTTCGAGTCCCTCCACTTT.

In DNA form, the CDR3 reads TGTGCCAGTAGTATGGACGGGTTAGGCGAAAAACTGTTTTTT. Translation: CASSMDGLGEKLFF. The genes are TRBV19 and TRBJ1-4; D uncertain. Germline V lookup: CDR1 LNHDA, CDR2 SQIVND (reference sequence). Trimming cost V 3 bases and J 8 bases, with 13 bases left between them. This CDR3 has 14 residues.

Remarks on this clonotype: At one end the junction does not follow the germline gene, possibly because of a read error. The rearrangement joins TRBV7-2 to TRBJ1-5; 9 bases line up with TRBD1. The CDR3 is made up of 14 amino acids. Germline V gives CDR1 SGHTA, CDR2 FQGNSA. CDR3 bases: TGTGCCAGCAGCTCTAGACAGGGGGATCAGCCCCAGCGTTTT. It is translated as CASSSRQGDQPQRF. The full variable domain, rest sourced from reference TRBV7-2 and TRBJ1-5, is GAGVSQSPSNKVTEKGKDVELRCDPISGHTALYWYRQSLGQGLEFLIYFQGNSAPDKSGLPSDRFSAERTGGSVSTLTIQRTQQEDSAVYLCASSSRQGDQPQRFGDGTRLSIL.

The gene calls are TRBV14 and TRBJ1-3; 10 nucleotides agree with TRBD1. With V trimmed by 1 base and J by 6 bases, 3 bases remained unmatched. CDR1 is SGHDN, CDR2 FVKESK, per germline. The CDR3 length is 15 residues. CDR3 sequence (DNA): TGTGCCAGCAGCCAAGCCGGGACAGGGGCAAACACCATATATTTT. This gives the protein CASSQAGTGANTIYF.

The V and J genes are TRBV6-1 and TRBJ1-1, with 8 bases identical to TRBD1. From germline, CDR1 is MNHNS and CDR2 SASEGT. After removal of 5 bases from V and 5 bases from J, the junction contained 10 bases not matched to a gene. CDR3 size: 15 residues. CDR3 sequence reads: CASSQGRGQGTEAFF. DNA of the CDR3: TGTGCCAGCAGTCAAGGCAGGGGGCAAGGGACTGAAGCTTTCTTT.

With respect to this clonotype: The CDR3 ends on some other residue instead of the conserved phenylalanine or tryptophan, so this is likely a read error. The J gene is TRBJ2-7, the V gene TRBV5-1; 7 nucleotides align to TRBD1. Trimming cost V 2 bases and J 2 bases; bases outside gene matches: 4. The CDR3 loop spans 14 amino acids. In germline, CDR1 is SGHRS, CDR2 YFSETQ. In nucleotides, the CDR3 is TGCGCCAGCAGCTTTCAGGGGGACACCTACGAGCAGTACCTC. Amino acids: CASSFQGDTYEQYL.

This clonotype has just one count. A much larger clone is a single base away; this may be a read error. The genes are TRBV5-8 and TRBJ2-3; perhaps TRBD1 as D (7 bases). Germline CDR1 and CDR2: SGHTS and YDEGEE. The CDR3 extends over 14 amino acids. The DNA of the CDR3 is TGTGCCCGCAGGTTCAGGGGGGTCACAGATACGCAGTATTTT. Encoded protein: CARRFRGVTDTQYF.

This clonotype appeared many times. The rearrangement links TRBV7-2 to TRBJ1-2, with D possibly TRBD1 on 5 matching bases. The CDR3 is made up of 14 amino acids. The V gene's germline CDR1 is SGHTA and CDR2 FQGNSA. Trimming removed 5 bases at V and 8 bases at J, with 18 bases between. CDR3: CASSPSGLRLGYTF. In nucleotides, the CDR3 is TGTGCCAGCAGCCCATCGGGACTCCGTTTGGGCTACACCTTC. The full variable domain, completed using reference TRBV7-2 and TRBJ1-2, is GAGVSQSPSNKVTEKGKDVELRCDPISGHTALYWYRQSLGQGLEFLIYFQGNSAPDKSGLPSDRFSAERTGGSVSTLTIQRTQQEDSAVYLCASSPSGLRLGYTFGSGTRLTVV.

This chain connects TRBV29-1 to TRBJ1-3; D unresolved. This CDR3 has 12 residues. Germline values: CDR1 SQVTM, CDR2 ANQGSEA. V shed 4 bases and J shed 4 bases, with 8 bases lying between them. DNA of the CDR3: TGCAGCGTTGGAGGAGCCGGAAACACCATATATTTT. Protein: CSVGGAGNTIYF. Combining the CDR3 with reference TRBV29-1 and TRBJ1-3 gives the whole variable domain SAVISQKPSRDICQRGTSLTIQCQVDSQVTMMFWYRQQPGQSLTLIATANQGSEATYESGFVIDKFPISRPNLTFSTLTVSNMSPEDSSIYLCSVGGAGNTIYFGEGSWLTVV.

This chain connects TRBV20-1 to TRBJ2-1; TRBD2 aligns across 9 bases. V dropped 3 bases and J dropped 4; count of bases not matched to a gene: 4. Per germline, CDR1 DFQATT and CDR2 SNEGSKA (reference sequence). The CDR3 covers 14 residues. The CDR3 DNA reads TGCAGTGCTAGTTGGCTAGCGGGATACAATGAGCAGTTCTTC. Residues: CSASWLAGYNEQFF.

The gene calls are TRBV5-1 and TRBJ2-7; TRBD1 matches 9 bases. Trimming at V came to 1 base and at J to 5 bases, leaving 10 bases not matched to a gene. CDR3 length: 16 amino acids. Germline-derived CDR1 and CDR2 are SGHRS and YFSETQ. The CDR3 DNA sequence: TGCGCCAGCAGCTTGCCATCCGGGACAGGGCTCGACGAGCAGTACTTC. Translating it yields CASSLPSGTGLDEQYF.

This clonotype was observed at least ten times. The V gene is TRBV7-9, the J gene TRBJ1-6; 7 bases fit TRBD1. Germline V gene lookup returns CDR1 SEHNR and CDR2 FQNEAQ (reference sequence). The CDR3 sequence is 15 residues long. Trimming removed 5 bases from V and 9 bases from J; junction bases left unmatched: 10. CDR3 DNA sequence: TGTGCCAGCAGCCAGGGGGGACACGAGGGTTCACCCCTCCACTTT. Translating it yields CASSQGGHEGSPLHF.